This T cell receptor beta chain emerged from a study of T cell repertoires in cytomegalovirus infection. The CDR3 runs 13 residues. V shed 4 bases and J shed 2 bases, with 9 bases lying between them. Germline CDR1 reads SQVTM; CDR2 reads ANQGSEA. This clonotype was detected only a few times. One entry per CDR3 protein results from TCRdb running MiXCR on the reads. The profile shows a few hundred thousand distinct CDR3 sequences, roughly 9.1% of them singletons. The sample comprised PBMCs. J is TRBJ1-3 and V is TRBV29-1, with D tentatively TRBD1 (5 bases). This clonotype was obtained from a human donor in good health (CMV status not recorded). Some clones in this sample may be carry-over from other donors' samples. The CDR3 DNA follows: TGCAGCGTTGGAGGGGTTGCTGGAAACACCATATATTTT. The encoded protein is CSVGGVAGNTIYF.